The 15 T cell receptor beta chains given below trace back to one sample, sequenced in a study of post-analysis software for immune sequencing data. Study-wide results and limits: Compared with controls, patients had more of roughly five TRBV segments, including TRBV5-6, TRBV5-1 and TRBV20-1.

Included in the TCR beta cDNA libraries were unique molecular identifiers. TCRdb itself ran the PCR reads through MiXCR, one entry per CDR3 protein. Of about 820,000 distinct CDR3 sequences listed, under 70% are singletons. What these receptors recognize is not known. Specimen: blood. These receptors came from a girl aged 10-17 years with multiple sclerosis.

The chain couples TRBV6-1 to TRBJ2-5; D is perhaps TRBD2 (6 bases). Per germline, CDR1 MNHNS and CDR2 SASEGT. Trimming removed 8 bases at V and 5 bases at J, with 21 bases between. The length of the CDR3 is 15 residues. The CDR3 protein is CASGGRAGSVETQYF. The CDR3 DNA reads TGTGCCAGCGGGGGACGAGCGGGTTCCGTGGAGACCCAGTACTTC.

The chain couples TRBV20-1 to TRBJ1-2, with TRBD1 identical over 7 bases. CDR1 is DFQATT and CDR2 is SNEGSKA in the germline V gene (reference sequence). After removal of 6 bases from V and 4 bases from J, the junction contained 11 bases not matched to a gene. This CDR3 comprises 14 residues. The CDR3 spells CSAPGTVPFYGYTF. The CDR3 DNA reads as TGCAGTGCGCCCGGGACAGTTCCCTTCTATGGCTACACCTTC.

This rearrangement joins TRBV10-2 to TRBJ1-2; 12 bases align to TRBD1. V shed 7 bases, J shed 8 bases, and the junction held 8 bases outside the gene matches. The CDR3 runs to 14 residues. From germline, CDR1 is WSHSY and CDR2 SAAADI. CDR3 sequence (DNA): TGCGCCAGCAACCGGGACAGGGGGCAAGTGGGCTACACCTTC. Translating gives CASNRDRGQVGYTF.

The CDR3 reads CSARPEVDQPQHF. The CDR3 DNA is TGCAGTGCTCGCCCAGAGGTTGATCAGCCCCAGCATTTT. V and J are TRBV20-1 and TRBJ1-5, with unresolved D. Germline V gene sequence: CDR1 DFQATT, CDR2 SNEGSKA (reference sequence). The CDR3 has 13 amino acids. V was pared by 5 bases and J by 5 bases, with 13 bases between.

This clonotype appeared a few times. The chain's CDR3 is CSTRERFYNEQFF. CDR3 coding DNA: TGCAGCACGCGGGAGCGATTCTACAATGAGCAGTTCTTC. The chain joins TRBV29-1 to TRBJ2-1; 7 bases fit TRBD2. V lost 8 bases and J lost 3; bases outside the gene matches: 7. This CDR3 is built from 13 residues. Germline V gene lookup returns CDR1 SQVTM and CDR2 ANQGSEA.

V gene TRBV12-3 or TRBV12-4 combines with J gene TRBJ2-1; D gene uncertain. The J call may not be correct, given that the DNA end is closer to TRBJ2-7. This CDR3 spans 14 amino acids. The CDR3 sequence: CASILSSSYNEQYF. The CDR3 DNA reads TGTGCCAGCATTCTTAGCTCCTCCTACAATGAGCAGTACTTC.

CDR3 region: CSATELLGHEQYF. The DNA of the CDR3 is TGCAGTGCTACGGAACTCCTTGGCCACGAGCAGTACTTC. J is TRBJ2-7 and V is TRBV20-1; D gene ambiguous. The V and J ends lost 4 bases and 5 bases respectively, with 15 bases between them. The CDR3 runs 13 residues. The V gene's germline CDR1 is DFQATT and CDR2 SNEGSKA (reference sequence).

J is TRBJ2-3 and V is TRBV5-1; TRBD2 aligns across 11 bases. CDR1 and CDR2 from the germline V gene are SGHRS and YFSETQ. The CDR3 loop spans 15 amino acids. J lost 5 bases, V lost 4 bases, and 6 bases had no gene match. CDR3 loop: CASSPLTSGKDTQYF. For the CDR3, the DNA is TGCGCCAGCAGCCCTCTGACTAGCGGGAAAGATACGCAGTATTTT.

The V gene is TRBV5-1, the J gene TRBJ2-5; the D gene is possibly TRBD2 (6 bases). V lost 0 bases and J 2 bases, leaving 17 bases between the germline ends. The CDR3 totals 17 residues. Germline V gives CDR1 SGHRS, CDR2 YFSETQ. The chain's CDR3 is CASSLGPGLAYQETQYF. Here the CDR3 DNA reads TGCGCCAGCAGCTTGGGACCCGGGCTAGCGTATCAAGAGACCCAGTACTTC.

The V gene is TRBV29-1, the J gene TRBJ1-2, with a tentative D call TRBD1 (5 bases). This CDR3 contains 14 residues. Germline CDR1 is SQVTM and CDR2 is ANQGSEA. The V gene lost 6 bases and the J gene lost 2 bases, with 16 bases spanning the gap. The CDR3 here is CSVARDGRNYGYTF. As DNA, the CDR3 is TGCAGCGTGGCAAGGGACGGCAGGAACTATGGCTACACCTTC.

This chain links TRBV3-1 with TRBJ2-2; 7 bases match TRBD2. Losses at the gene ends were 5 bases for V and 2 bases for J; bases not matched to a gene: 11. The CDR3 contains 17 residues. Looked up from germline, CDR1 is LGHDT and CDR2 is YNNKEL (reference sequence). In DNA form, the CDR3 reads TGTGCCAGCAGCAAAAACCCGGGACTAACTAACACCGGGGAGCTGTTTTTT. Its translation is CASSKNPGLTNTGELFF.

The rearrangement joins TRBV29-1 to TRBJ2-1, with D possibly matching TRBD2 (5 bases). Germline assignment: CDR1 SQVTM and CDR2 ANQGSEA. Trimming stripped 6 bases from V and 2 bases from J, with 11 bases between. This CDR3 contains 13 residues. CDR3 DNA sequence: TGCAGCGTGAGGACTTCAGCCTACAATGAGCAGTTCTTC. This codes for CSVRTSAYNEQFF.

A few counts support this clonotype. The V and J genes are TRBV5-1 and TRBJ2-7; 10 positions match TRBD2. Germline lookup yields CDR1 SGHRS and CDR2 YFSETQ. The CDR3 length is 17 residues. V was pared by 0 bases and J by 6 bases, with 12 bases of the junction left unmatched. CDR3 amino acids: CASSLGDVASGRSEQYF. For the CDR3, the DNA is TGCGCCAGCAGCTTGGGGGATGTGGCTAGCGGGAGAAGCGAGCAGTACTTC.

V and J are TRBV10-3 and TRBJ2-1, with D hard to call. From germline, CDR1 is ENHRY and CDR2 SYGVKD. Trimming took 2 bases from V and 4 from J, leaving 9 bases between them. This CDR3 region has 14 residues. DNA for the CDR3: TGTGCCATCAGTGAGGGTCGGAATTACAATGAGCAGTTCTTC. Translating gives CAISEGRNYNEQFF.

The chain combines TRBV12-3 or TRBV12-4 with TRBJ1-2, with no clear D. The CDR3 extends over 13 amino acids. The germline V and J ends were trimmed by 4 bases and 2 bases, with 8 bases remaining between them. The CDR3 loop reads CASSSRSNYGYTF. The CDR3 coding sequence is TGTGCCAGCAGTTCCCGCTCGAACTATGGCTACACCTTC.